What follows are 27 T cell receptor beta chains derived from one specimen sequenced in a study of breast tumors, draining lymph nodes, adjacent tissues. Each CDR3 protein is one row after TCRdb ran MiXCR on the multiplex PCR reads. The table shows thousands of distinct CDR3 sequences, with about 40% occurring only once. Specimen: tumor-adjacent breast tissue. The receptors originated from a female donor with breast cancer. Some clones in this sample may be carry-over from other donors' samples.

This clonotype is deemed medium-sized. The CDR3 bases are TGTGCCAGCAGCTCCCCGGGACGCGTACACTATGGCTACACCTTC. It is translated as CASSSPGRVHYGYTF. This chain connects TRBV5-8 to TRBJ1-2; D is possibly TRBD1 (5 bases). CDR3 length equals 15 residues. Looked up from germline, CDR1 is SGHTS and CDR2 is YDEGEE. Trimming removed 3 bases at V and 3 bases at J, with 15 bases between.

In its sample, this clonotype was seen a few times. V and J are TRBV5-1 and TRBJ1-1; 7 nucleotides align to TRBD1. The CDR3 is 16 residues long. Germline CDR1 reads SGHRS; CDR2 reads YFSETQ. Trimming removed 3 bases from V and 1 base from J; junction bases left unmatched: 9. Written as DNA, the CDR3 is TGCGCCAGCAGCTCCGGGCGTCAGGGGGGGAACACTGAAGCTTTCTTT. Protein product: CASSSGRQGGNTEAFF.

A word on this clonotype: Given a much more abundant clone one base away, this may be a read error. This chain uses TRBV19 with TRBJ2-5; possibly TRBD2 for D (7 bases). Germline V gene sequence: CDR1 LNHDA, CDR2 SQIVND (reference sequence). The CDR3 spans 16 residues. The CDR3 loop reads CASSLQGREGQETQNF. The CDR3 region has the DNA TGTGCCAGTAGTTTGCAGGGGAGGGAGGGCCAAGAGACCCAGAACTTC.

Judged by abundance, this clonotype is medium-sized. This rearrangement joins TRBV4-1 to TRBJ2-1; D remains unclear. Germline CDR1 and CDR2: MGHRA and YSYEKL. V lost 5 bases, J lost 0 bases, and 14 bases lay in between. This CDR3 region has 16 residues. CDR3 nucleotides: TGCGCCAGCAGCGTCGGGTCCCTCAACTCCTACAATGAGCAGTTCTTC. Its translation is CASSVGSLNSYNEQFF.

The chain has TRBV5-8 and TRBJ2-7; D gene ambiguous. Germline V gene data show CDR1 as SGHTS and CDR2 as YDEGEE. With 2 bases removed from V and 2 bases from J, the gap between germline ends came to 11 bases. This CDR3 contains 14 residues. DNA for the CDR3: TGTGCCAGCAGCTTTCAGGCGGAGACCTACGAGCAGTACTTC. Amino acid sequence: CASSFQAETYEQYF.

This clonotype is termed medium-sized. The chain carries TRBV6-5 and TRBJ2-3, with D possibly being TRBD2 (5 bases). Germline V gene sequence: CDR1 MNHEY, CDR2 SVGAGI. This CDR3 has 17 residues. V gave up 0 bases and J gave up 2 bases, with 15 bases separating them. The CDR3 DNA is TGTGCCAGCAGTTACTCTCAGAGTTCGGGGTCCACAGATACGCAGTATTTT. This codes for CASSYSQSSGSTDTQYF.

This clonotype was seen at least ten times. For the CDR3, the DNA is TGTGCCAGCAGCCGGACTGCTAGGAGTCAATCCTACGAGCAGTACTTC. As protein: CASSRTARSQSYEQYF. The rearrangement joins TRBV11-2 to TRBJ2-7; TRBD2 might be the D (5 bases). Trimming pared 5 bases from V and 1 base from J, leaving 18 bases between. This CDR3 comprises 16 residues. Germline-derived CDR1 and CDR2 are SGHAT and FQNNGV.

This clonotype is categorized as medium-sized (0.01 to 0.1%). The rearrangement joins TRBV6-1 to TRBJ2-1, with 12 bases identical to TRBD1. Per germline, CDR1 MNHNS and CDR2 SASEGT. V trimming: 7 bases; J trimming: 6 bases; junction bases outside the gene matches: 7. This CDR3 comprises 15 residues. This chain's CDR3 is CASTLGQGALNEQFF. The CDR3 DNA is TGTGCCAGCACACTGGGACAGGGGGCCCTCAATGAGCAGTTCTTC.

This rearrangement joins TRBV20-1 to TRBJ1-1; no clear D gene. V lost 6 bases and J 7 bases, leaving 18 bases between the germline ends. From germline, CDR1 is DFQATT and CDR2 SNEGSKA (reference sequence). The CDR3 totals 13 residues. Here the CDR3 reads CSATGSPTGEAFF. DNA of the CDR3: TGCAGTGCAACTGGCAGCCCCACGGGTGAAGCTTTCTTT.

This clonotype is termed medium-sized. This rearrangement joins TRBV2 to TRBJ2-1; unclear D gene. The germline V gene encodes CDR1 SNHLY and CDR2 FYNNEI. V shed 7 bases and J shed 5 bases, with 12 bases lying between them. This CDR3 comprises 13 residues. The CDR3 is CASKKSANNEQFF. The CDR3 bases are TGTGCCAGCAAGAAGAGTGCGAACAATGAGCAGTTCTTC.

The CDR3 bases are TGTGCCAGCACCCTAGGGTATACCAACGCTGAAGCTTTCTTT. This sequence encodes CASTLGYTNAEAFF. The V call is TRBV12-3 or TRBV12-4, the J call TRBJ1-1; D unresolved. The CDR3 sequence is 14 residues long. Trimming stripped 7 bases from V and 6 bases from J, with 18 bases between.

This clonotype has ten or more counts. CDR3 nucleotides: TGTGCCAGCAGCGCGGACAGCACAGATACGCAGTATTTT. It encodes CASSADSTDTQYF. The chain uses TRBV2 and TRBJ2-3; no firm D call. Per the germline V gene, CDR1 is SNHLY and CDR2 is FYNNEI. The CDR3 length is 13 residues. Trimming removed 6 bases from V and 0 bases from J, with 7 bases in between. Combining the CDR3 with reference TRBV2 and TRBJ2-3 gives the whole variable domain EPEVTQTPSHQVTQMGQEVILRCVPISNHLYFYWYRQILGQKVEFLVSFYNNEISEKSEIFDDQFSVERPDGSNFTLKIRSTKLEDSAMYFCASSADSTDTQYFGPGTRLTVL.

This clonotype ranks as large (0.1 to 1%). V gene TRBV4-1 combines with J gene TRBJ1-6, with 9 bases fitting TRBD1. J was trimmed by 12 bases and V by 4 bases; bases with no gene match: 16. The germline V gene has CDR1 MGHRA and CDR2 YSYEKL. The CDR3 is made up of 17 amino acids. The DNA of the CDR3 is TGCGCCAGCAGCCCCCAACAGGGGGCGCAGCCGTATTTACCCCTCCACTTT. It is translated as CASSPQQGAQPYLPLHF.

The chain links TRBV12-3 or TRBV12-4 to TRBJ2-1; the match to TRBD2 covers 8 bases. This CDR3 has 15 residues. After removal of 5 bases from V and 11 bases from J, the junction contained 14 bases not matched to a gene. For the CDR3, the DNA is TGTGCCAGCAGTCTCGGACTAGCTACCGCGATGCAGCAGTTCTTC. Translated, it gives CASSLGLATAMQQFF.

The V gene is TRBV5-4, the J gene TRBJ2-7, with TRBD1 identical over 7 bases. CDR1 and CDR2 from the germline V gene are SGHNT and YYREEE (reference sequence). This CDR3 is built from 15 residues. Trimming removed 1 base from V and 2 bases from J; junction bases left unmatched: 6. The chain's CDR3 is CASSLLLGTAYEQYF. DNA of the CDR3: TGTGCCAGCAGCTTGTTGCTCGGGACAGCCTACGAGCAGTACTTC.

This clonotype is classed as medium-sized. This chain joins TRBV10-1 and TRBJ2-1; D not resolved. Deletions cut 0 bases from V and 9 bases from J, with 9 bases between. Germline V CDR1 and CDR2: WNHNN, SYGVQD (reference sequence). The CDR3 runs to 13 residues. The CDR3 loop is CASSESAWGEQFF. The CDR3 coding sequence is TGCGCCAGCAGTGAGTCGGCTTGGGGTGAGCAGTTCTTC.

The chain uses TRBV5-1 and TRBJ2-3; a possible D gene is TRBD2 (6 bases). V was cut by 1 base and J by 2 bases, with 14 bases left in between. The CDR3 is made up of 16 amino acids. The germline gives CDR1 SGHRS, CDR2 YFSETQ. The CDR3 here is CASSLIGGTSTDTQYF. The CDR3 DNA is TGCGCCAGCAGCTTGATCGGCGGGACCTCCACAGATACGCAGTATTTT.

This clonotype is termed medium-sized (0.01 to 0.1%). V usage is TRBV20-1 and J usage is TRBJ1-5; no definite D call. Germline CDR1 and CDR2: DFQATT and SNEGSKA (reference sequence). V was trimmed by 0 bases and J by 0 bases, leaving 12 bases between them. The CDR3 length is 16 residues. The CDR3 reads CSARDLAKTSNQPQHF. Written as DNA, the CDR3 is TGCAGTGCTAGAGATTTGGCGAAAACTAGCAATCAGCCCCAGCATTTT.

This chain links TRBV14 with TRBJ2-1; a weak D match, TRBD2 (6 bases). This CDR3 has 15 residues. V lost 4 bases and J 0 bases, leaving 10 bases between the germline ends. CDR1 SGHDN and CDR2 FVKESK come from the germline V gene. The CDR3 here is CASSPLASSYNEQFF. The CDR3, as DNA: TGTGCCAGCAGCCCTCTAGCGAGCTCCTACAATGAGCAGTTCTTC.

Ten or more counts support this clonotype. The rearrangement joins TRBV20-1 to TRBJ2-3; TRBD2 agrees at 10 bases. Trimming removed 4 bases from V and 4 bases from J; junction bases left unmatched: 11. Germline CDR1 is DFQATT and CDR2 is SNEGSKA (reference sequence). CDR3 length: 16 amino acids. DNA of the CDR3: TGCAGTGCTACTCTTGGCCCCGGACTAGCGGCAGATACGCAGTATTTT. It translates to CSATLGPGLAADTQYF.

This clonotype is judged medium-sized. The chain has TRBV10-1 and TRBJ2-1; a weak D match, TRBD2 (5 bases). The CDR3 runs to 12 residues. In germline, CDR1 is WNHNN, CDR2 SYGVQD (reference sequence). V lost 2 bases, J lost 7 bases, and 6 bases lay in between. The CDR3 bases are TGCGCCAGCAGTGAGCGGAGGAATGAGCAGTTCTTC. Its protein is CASSERRNEQFF.

This clonotype was counted a single time. This chain links TRBV29-1 with TRBJ2-7, with 7 positions matching TRBD2. The CDR3 runs to 12 residues. Germline V gives CDR1 SQVTM, CDR2 ANQGSEA. V gave up 7 bases and J gave up 5 bases; unmatched junction bases: 8. The CDR3 protein is CSARGGYDEQYF. The DNA for the CDR3 is TGCAGCGCCCGGGGAGGGTATGACGAGCAGTACTTC.

As for this clonotype: A much bigger clone sits one base away, suggesting this may be a read error. This rearrangement joins TRBV27 to TRBJ2-3; 14 bases fit TRBD2. CDR3 size: 19 residues. Germline V lookup: CDR1 MNHEY, CDR2 SMNVEV (reference sequence). This CDR3 is CASGLNGLAGGGSTDTQYF. The CDR3 region has the DNA TGTGCCAGCGGTTTAAACGGACTAGCGGGAGGTGGGAGCACAGATACGCAGTATTTT.

This clonotype is termed medium-sized. The CDR3 here is CASSYRSGGGADTQYF. The CDR3 DNA reads as TGTGCCAGCAGTTACCGGAGCGGGGGGGGGGCAGATACGCAGTATTTT. The chain recombines TRBV6-5 with TRBJ2-3, with 10 bases that match TRBD2. The CDR3 extends over 16 amino acids. Unmatched junction bases numbered 6, after V lost 2 bases and J lost 4 bases. CDR1 and CDR2 (germline): MNHEY, SVGAGI.

In its sample, this clonotype was seen many times. V and J are TRBV4-2 and TRBJ2-5; 8 nucleotides agree with TRBD2. Unmatched junction bases numbered 5, after V lost 0 bases and J lost 5 bases. The CDR3 has 15 amino acids. Germline loops: CDR1 LGHNA, CDR2 YNFKEQ. CDR3 loop: CASSQDPQREETQYF. The CDR3 coding sequence is TGTGCCAGCAGCCAAGATCCCCAGCGGGAGGAGACCCAGTACTTC.

This clonotype counts as medium-sized. The chain uses TRBV15 and TRBJ2-5; maybe TRBD2 (7 bases). Germline V gene data show CDR1 as LNHNV and CDR2 as YYDKDF (reference sequence). This CDR3 contains 16 residues. Trimming removed 2 bases at V and 1 base at J, with 14 bases between. Here the CDR3 DNA reads TGTGCCACCAGCAGACAAGGGGGGGGCTTCCAAGAGACCCAGTACTTC. Translating it yields CATSRQGGGFQETQYF.

This clonotype is classed as medium-sized. The rearrangement uses TRBV10-3 and TRBJ2-7; 12 bases fit TRBD2. J lost 0 bases, V lost 10 bases, and 10 bases had no gene match. The length of the CDR3 is 16 residues. CDR1 is ENHRY, CDR2 SYGVKD, per germline. Here the CDR3 reads CATAGGLAGNSYEQYF. In nucleotides, the CDR3 is TGTGCCACCGCGGGTGGACTAGCGGGGAACTCCTACGAGCAGTACTTC.